One and the same sample provided the 22 T cell receptor beta chains below, sequenced in a study of molecular identifiers for immune sequencing clone quantification. Using its own MiXCR run on the PCR reads, TCRdb lists one record per CDR3 protein. The repertoire holds approximately 500,000 distinct CDR3 sequences, with around 23% as singletons. Input material: naive CD8+ T cells from blood, with Jurkat cell RNA spiked in. Sample subset: FACS-sorted CD8+CD4-CCR7+CD45RA+ naive T cells. These receptors were collected from a human donor in good health. Some libraries in this study had Jurkat cell RNA spiked in.

This clonotype came up many times. The chain is built from TRBV4-3 and TRBJ2-7; tentatively, D is TRBD1 or TRBD2 (5 bases each). Trimming removed 3 bases from V and 0 bases from J, with 15 bases in between. In germline, CDR1 is LGHNA, CDR2 YSLEER. The CDR3 consists of 16 residues. CDR3 nucleotide sequence: TGCGCCAGCAGCCACGAGAGGGCAGGGAGCTCCTACGAGCAGTACTTC. This translates into CASSHERAGSSYEQYF.

This clonotype occurred a few times. The rearrangement links TRBV16 to TRBJ1-2, with 7 bases identical to TRBD1. From germline, CDR1 is KGHSY and CDR2 FQNENV. V trimming: 1 base; J trimming: 10 bases; junction bases outside the gene matches: 3. This CDR3 contains 12 residues. The CDR3 nucleotides are TGTGCCAGCAGCCAATGGGGACAGTTCTACACCTTC. Translating it yields CASSQWGQFYTF.

In its sample, this clonotype was seen many times. This rearrangement joins TRBV29-1 to TRBJ1-5; D unresolved. This CDR3 is built from 14 residues. Germline V gives CDR1 SQVTM, CDR2 ANQGSEA. Trimming shortened V by 7 bases and J by 5 bases, and 18 bases separated the two germline ends. This CDR3 reads CSATTDHADQPQHF. The CDR3 DNA follows: TGCAGCGCTACGACGGACCATGCGGATCAGCCCCAGCATTTT.

This clonotype was seen repeatedly, ten times or more. CDR3 sequence reads: CASTLGRIRSGNTIYF. In DNA, the CDR3 is TGTGCCAGCACCCTGGGGCGGATCCGCTCTGGAAACACCATATATTTT. The chain joins TRBV12-3 or TRBV12-4 to TRBJ1-3; the D gene is possibly TRBD1 (5 bases). V lost 7 bases and J 0 bases, leaving 16 bases between the germline ends. The CDR3 spans 16 residues.

This clonotype was observed a single time. One junction end disagrees with the germline gene, perhaps due to a read error. This chain joins TRBV5-1 and TRBJ2-2; 11 positions match TRBD1. The V gene's germline CDR1 is SGHRS and CDR2 YFSETQ. The CDR3 is 14 amino acids. CDR3 DNA: TGCGCCAGCAGCTGGACAGGGGGCGAGGGGGAGCGGTTTTTT. Translating gives CASSWTGGEGERFF.

In regard to this clonotype: A single base separates this from a much larger clone, so it may be a read error. The chain carries TRBV7-2 and TRBJ2-5; 9 nucleotides line up with TRBD2. V dropped 6 bases and J dropped 2; count of bases not matched to a gene: 7. The CDR3 extends over 15 amino acids. Germline lookup yields CDR1 SGHTA and CDR2 FQGNSA. The CDR3 DNA reads as TGTGCCAGCAGGCTGAGGGGACTAGCACAAGAGACCCAGTACTTC. As protein: CASRLRGLAQETQYF.

This clonotype was detected a few times. The J gene is TRBJ2-2, the V gene TRBV7-6; TRBD1 matches at 11 bases. In germline, CDR1 is SGHVS, CDR2 FNYEAQ. Unmatched junction bases numbered 8, after V lost 5 bases and J lost 6 bases. CDR3 length equals 16 residues. The CDR3: CASSDPGTGGPGELFF. Here the CDR3 DNA reads TGTGCCAGCAGCGACCCCGGGACAGGGGGGCCCGGGGAGCTGTTTTTT.

This clonotype was picked up a small number of times. The V gene is TRBV20-1, the J gene TRBJ1-5, with D perhaps TRBD1 (6 bases). This CDR3 comprises 14 residues. CDR1 and CDR2 (germline): DFQATT, SNEGSKA (reference sequence). The germline V and J ends were trimmed by 3 bases and 5 bases, with 14 bases remaining between them. The CDR3 loop reads CSARNRGAYQPQHF. The DNA of the CDR3 is TGCAGTGCTAGGAATCGGGGGGCTTATCAGCCCCAGCATTTT.

This clonotype was observed a single time. The chain couples TRBV20-1 to TRBJ2-3, with TRBD2 identical over 7 bases. The junction had 12 bases not matched to a gene; V was cut back by 5 bases and J by 4 bases. Germline V lookup: CDR1 DFQATT, CDR2 SNEGSKA (reference sequence). The CDR3 spans 15 residues. The CDR3 sequence: CSAEQLALDADTQYF. CDR3 in DNA: TGCAGTGCTGAACAACTAGCGCTGGACGCAGATACGCAGTATTTT.

J is TRBJ1-5 and V is TRBV19, with 10 bases identical to TRBD1. The length of the CDR3 is 15 residues. V was pared by 4 bases and J by 7 bases, with 7 bases of the junction left unmatched. Germline assignment: CDR1 LNHDA and CDR2 SQIVND (reference sequence). The CDR3 region has the DNA TGTGCCAGTAGTACAGGAGACAGGGGGCGGCAGCCCCAGCATTTT. Translation gives CASSTGDRGRQPQHF.

The chain carries TRBV5-8 and TRBJ1-2; no reliable D call. Germline CDR1 SGHTS, CDR2 YDEGEE. V was shortened by 2 bases and J by 2 bases, with 13 bases between the two germline ends. There are 15 residues in the CDR3. The CDR3: CASSFSETENYGYTF. In DNA, the CDR3 is TGTGCCAGCAGCTTCAGCGAAACGGAAAACTATGGCTACACCTTC.

The gene calls are TRBV20-1 and TRBJ1-2; D gene ambiguous. With 3 bases removed from V and 6 bases from J, the gap between germline ends came to 20 bases. From germline, CDR1 is DFQATT and CDR2 SNEGSKA (reference sequence). The CDR3 covers 15 residues. The CDR3, as DNA: TGCAGTGCTAGGAGTCCGGTCAGCGCAAAGAATGGCTACACCTTC. The encoded protein is CSARSPVSAKNGYTF.

The sample holds a few counts of this clonotype. V gene TRBV29-1 combines with J gene TRBJ2-7, with 11 bases matching TRBD2. V shed 5 bases and J 4 bases; nucleotides not matched to a gene: 7. In germline, CDR1 is SQVTM, CDR2 ANQGSEA. This CDR3 spans 14 amino acids. The CDR3 is CSVLTSGEPYEQYF. The CDR3 DNA is TGCAGCGTTTTGACTAGCGGGGAGCCTTACGAGCAGTACTTC.

With respect to this clonotype: A much larger clone lies one base from this, so it may be a read error. The rearrangement joins TRBV6-2 or TRBV6-3 to TRBJ1-1, with D unclear. There are 11 residues in the CDR3. Germline V CDR1 and CDR2: MNHEY, SVGEGT. The CDR3 bases are TGTGCCAGCAGTTACCCGAATGAAGCTCTCTTT. Amino acid sequence: CASSYPNEALF.

This clonotype came up a few times. This sequence joins TRBV3-1 and TRBJ2-3; unclear D gene. CDR3 size: 13 residues. V dropped 3 bases and J dropped 6 bases, with 10 bases sitting between them. CDR1 and CDR2 from the germline V gene are LGHDT and YNNKEL (reference sequence). The CDR3 spells CASSQLFMDTQYF. CDR3 nucleotide sequence: TGTGCCAGCAGCCAGTTGTTTATGGATACGCAGTATTTT.

This clonotype was seen more than once but under ten times. The chain uses TRBV11-2 and TRBJ1-6, with unresolved D. V shed 0 bases and J shed 11 bases, with 14 bases lying between them. Looked up from germline, CDR1 is SGHAT and CDR2 is FQNNGV. The CDR3 length is 15 residues. The CDR3 DNA is TGTGCCAGCAGCTTAGAGGGCCCTCTACGACCACCCCTCCACTTT. It yields the protein CASSLEGPLRPPLHF.

With respect to this clonotype: A read error may be the cause here, since a much bigger clone is one base away. The gene calls are TRBV5-1 and TRBJ1-1, with a tentative D call TRBD1 (5 bases). CDR1 and CDR2 from the germline V gene are SGHRS and YFSETQ. Trimming pared 5 bases from V and 2 bases from J, leaving 10 bases between. The CDR3 length is 13 residues. This CDR3 reads CASRIDSNTEAFF. The DNA for the CDR3 is TGCGCCAGCAGGATAGACAGTAACACTGAAGCTTTCTTT.

This clonotype has only a few counts. V usage is TRBV11-3 and J usage is TRBJ2-2; D gene unclear. The V gene's germline CDR1 is SGHNT and CDR2 YENEEA. This CDR3 spans 13 amino acids. V lost 1 base to trimming and J lost 6 bases, with 6 bases between them. The CDR3 loop is CASSLVPAGELFF. The CDR3 coding sequence is TGTGCCAGCAGCTTAGTGCCCGCCGGGGAGCTGTTTTTT.

The table lists this clonotype with many counts. This rearrangement joins TRBV9 to TRBJ2-3; D tentatively reads TRBD1 or TRBD2 (6 bases each). Looked up from germline, CDR1 is SGDLS and CDR2 is YYNGEE. CDR3 length: 16 residues. Trimming took 0 bases from V and 2 from J, leaving 13 bases between them. The CDR3 nucleotides are TGTGCCAGCAGCGTAGAGGACGGGGGCTCCACAGATACGCAGTATTTT. It is translated as CASSVEDGGSTDTQYF.

The chain carries TRBV4-3 and TRBJ1-1; D may be TRBD1 (6 bases). CDR3 length: 15 residues. V shed 0 bases and J shed 7 bases, with 15 bases lying between them. The germline V gene encodes CDR1 LGHNA and CDR2 YSLEER. CDR3 amino acids: CASSQDLGGAGEAFF. The CDR3, as DNA: TGCGCCAGCAGCCAAGATCTGGGGGGCGCCGGTGAAGCTTTCTTT.

In its sample, this clonotype was seen many times. This sequence joins TRBV20-1 and TRBJ2-7, with a weak D call TRBD1 (6 bases). Germline assignment: CDR1 DFQATT and CDR2 SNEGSKA (reference sequence). There are 15 residues in the CDR3. Trimming took 5 bases from V and 5 from J, leaving 22 bases between them. CDR3 coding DNA: TGCAGTGCTTCTCCGTCAGCTGGGGGCGCGGACGAGCAGTACTTC. Translating it yields CSASPSAGGADEQYF.

The gene calls are TRBV5-1 and TRBJ1-2; the match to TRBD1 covers 8 bases. The CDR3 has 14 residues. The V segment lost 6 bases and the J segment 0 bases; nucleotides outside the gene matches: 4. CDR1 is SGHRS and CDR2 is YFSETQ in the germline V gene. The CDR3: CASTLDRANYGYTF. The DNA of the CDR3 is TGCGCCAGCACCCTGGACAGGGCTAACTATGGCTACACCTTC.